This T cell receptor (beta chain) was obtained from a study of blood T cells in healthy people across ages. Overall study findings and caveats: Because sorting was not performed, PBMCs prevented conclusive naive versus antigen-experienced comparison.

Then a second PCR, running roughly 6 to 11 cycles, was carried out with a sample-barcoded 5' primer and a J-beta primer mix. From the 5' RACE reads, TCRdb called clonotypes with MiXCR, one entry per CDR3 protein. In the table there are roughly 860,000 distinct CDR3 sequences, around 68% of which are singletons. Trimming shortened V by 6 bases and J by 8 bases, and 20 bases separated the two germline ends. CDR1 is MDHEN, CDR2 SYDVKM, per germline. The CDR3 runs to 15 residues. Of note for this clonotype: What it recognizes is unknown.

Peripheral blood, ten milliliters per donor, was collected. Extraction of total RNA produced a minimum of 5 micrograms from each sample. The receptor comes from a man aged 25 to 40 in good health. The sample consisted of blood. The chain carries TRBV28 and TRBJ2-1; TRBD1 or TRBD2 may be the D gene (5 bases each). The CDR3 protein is CASRPPGRQQYEQFF. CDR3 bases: TGTGCCAGCAGACCTCCGGGGCGACAACAATATGAGCAGTTCTTC.